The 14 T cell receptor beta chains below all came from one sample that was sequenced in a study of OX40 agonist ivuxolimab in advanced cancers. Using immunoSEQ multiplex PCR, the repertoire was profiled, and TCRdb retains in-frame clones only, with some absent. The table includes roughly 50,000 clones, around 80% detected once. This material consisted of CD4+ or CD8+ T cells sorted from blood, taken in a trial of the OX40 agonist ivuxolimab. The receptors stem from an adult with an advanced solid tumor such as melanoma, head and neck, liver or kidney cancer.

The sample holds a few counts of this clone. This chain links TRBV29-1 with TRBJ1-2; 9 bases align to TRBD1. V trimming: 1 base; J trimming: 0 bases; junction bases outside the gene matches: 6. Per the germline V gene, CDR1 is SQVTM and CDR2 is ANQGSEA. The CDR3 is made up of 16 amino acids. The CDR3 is CSVEGTGARANYGYTF. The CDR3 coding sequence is TGCAGCGTTGAAGGGACAGGGGCAAGAGCTAACTATGGCTACACCTTC.

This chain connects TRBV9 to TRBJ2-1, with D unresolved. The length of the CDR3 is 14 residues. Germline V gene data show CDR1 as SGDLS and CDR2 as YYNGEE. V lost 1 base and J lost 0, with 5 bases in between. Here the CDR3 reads CASSVLSSYNEQFF. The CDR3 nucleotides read TGTGCCAGCAGCGTACTTAGCTCCTACAATGAGCAGTTCTTC.

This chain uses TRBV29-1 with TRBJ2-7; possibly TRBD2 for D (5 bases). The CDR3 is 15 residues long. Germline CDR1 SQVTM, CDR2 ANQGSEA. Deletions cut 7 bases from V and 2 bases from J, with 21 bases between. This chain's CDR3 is CSARETRRVPYEQYF. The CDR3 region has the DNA TGCAGCGCTAGGGAGACCCGCCGGGTTCCCTACGAGCAGTACTTC.

The chain's CDR3 is CASSLFLVSGANVLTF. The CDR3 DNA follows: TGTGCCAGCAGTTTATTTTTAGTTTCTGGGGCCAACGTCCTGACTTTC. V usage is TRBV27 and J usage is TRBJ2-6; D is uncertain. This CDR3 comprises 16 residues. CDR1 is MNHEY, CDR2 SMNVEV, per germline (reference sequence). The V end was cut by 1 base, the J end by 1 base, with 8 bases between. Using reference TRBV27 and TRBJ2-6 for the parts outside the CDR3, the full variable domain is EAQVTQNPRYLITVTGKKLTVTCSQNMNHEYMSWYRQDPGLGLRQIYYSMNVEVTDKGDVPEGYKVSRKEKRNFPLILESPSPNQTSLYFCASSLFLVSGANVLTFGAGSRLTVL.

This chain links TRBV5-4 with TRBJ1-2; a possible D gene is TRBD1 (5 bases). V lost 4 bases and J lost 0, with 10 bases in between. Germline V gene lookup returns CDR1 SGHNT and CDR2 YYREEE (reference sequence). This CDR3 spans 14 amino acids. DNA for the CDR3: TGTGCCAGCAGCCCCCTGACAGCTAACTATGGCTACACCTTC. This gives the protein CASSPLTANYGYTF.

The CDR3 spells CASRGQGAYNEQFF. In DNA, the CDR3 is TGTGCCAGCAGGGGACAGGGGGCATACAATGAGCAGTTCTTC. V usage is TRBV6-4 and J usage is TRBJ2-1; 12 nucleotides agree with TRBD1. Germline CDR1 MRHNA, CDR2 SNTAGT. The CDR3 contains 14 residues. V gave up 6 bases and J gave up 4 bases; unmatched junction bases: 1.

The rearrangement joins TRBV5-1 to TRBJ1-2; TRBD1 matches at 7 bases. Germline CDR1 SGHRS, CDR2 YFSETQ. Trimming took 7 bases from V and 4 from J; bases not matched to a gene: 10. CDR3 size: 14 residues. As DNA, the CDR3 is TGCGCCAGCCAAATGAGGACAGGCAGCTATGGCTACACCTTC. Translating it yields CASQMRTGSYGYTF.

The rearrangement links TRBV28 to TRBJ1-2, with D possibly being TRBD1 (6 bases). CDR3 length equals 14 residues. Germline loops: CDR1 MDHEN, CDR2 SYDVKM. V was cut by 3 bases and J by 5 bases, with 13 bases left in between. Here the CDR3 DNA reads TGTGCCAGCAGTTTTTCGGGGGCAGGGTATGGCTACACCTTC. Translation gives CASSFSGAGYGYTF.

CDR3 nucleotides: TGTGCCAGCAGCTCGGGACAATATAATTCACCCCTCCACTTT. Protein sequence: CASSSGQYNSPLHF. The chain carries TRBV5-4 and TRBJ1-6; D may be TRBD1 (6 bases). The V end lost 3 bases, the J end lost 4 bases, and 8 bases lay between the germline ends. Germline CDR1 SGHNT, CDR2 YYREEE (reference sequence). This CDR3 spans 14 amino acids.

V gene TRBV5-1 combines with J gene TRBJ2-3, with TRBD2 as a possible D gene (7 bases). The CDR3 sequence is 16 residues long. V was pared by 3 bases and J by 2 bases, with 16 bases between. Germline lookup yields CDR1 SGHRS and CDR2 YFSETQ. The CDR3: CASSSRGSGVTDTQYF. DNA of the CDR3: TGCGCCAGCAGCTCGAGGGGGAGCGGGGTCACAGATACGCAGTATTTT.

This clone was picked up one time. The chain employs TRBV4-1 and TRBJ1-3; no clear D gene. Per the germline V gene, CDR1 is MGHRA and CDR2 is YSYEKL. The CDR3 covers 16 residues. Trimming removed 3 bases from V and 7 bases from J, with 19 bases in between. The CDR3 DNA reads TGCGCCAGCAGCCATCTTTACGGGGAAGCGCGTAACACCATATATTTT. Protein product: CASSHLYGEARNTIYF.

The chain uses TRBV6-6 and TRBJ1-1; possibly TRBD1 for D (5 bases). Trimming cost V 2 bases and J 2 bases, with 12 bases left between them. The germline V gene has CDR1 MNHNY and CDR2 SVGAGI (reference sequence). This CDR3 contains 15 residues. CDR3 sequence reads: CASSYGDVSNTEAFF. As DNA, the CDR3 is TGTGCCAGCAGTTACGGGGACGTCTCAAACACTGAAGCTTTCTTT.

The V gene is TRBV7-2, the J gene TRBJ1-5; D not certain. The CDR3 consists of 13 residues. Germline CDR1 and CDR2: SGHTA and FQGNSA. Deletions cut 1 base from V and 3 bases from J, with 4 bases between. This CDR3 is CASSLDINQPQHF. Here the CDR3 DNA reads TGTGCCAGCAGCTTAGATATCAATCAGCCCCAGCATTTT.

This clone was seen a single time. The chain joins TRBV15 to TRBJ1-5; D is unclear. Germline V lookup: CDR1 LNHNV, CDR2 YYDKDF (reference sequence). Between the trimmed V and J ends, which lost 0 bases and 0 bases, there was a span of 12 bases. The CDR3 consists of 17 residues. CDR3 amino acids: CATSRDLTRNSNQPQHF. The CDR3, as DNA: TGTGCCACCAGCAGAGATCTAACCCGCAATAGCAATCAGCCCCAGCATTTT.